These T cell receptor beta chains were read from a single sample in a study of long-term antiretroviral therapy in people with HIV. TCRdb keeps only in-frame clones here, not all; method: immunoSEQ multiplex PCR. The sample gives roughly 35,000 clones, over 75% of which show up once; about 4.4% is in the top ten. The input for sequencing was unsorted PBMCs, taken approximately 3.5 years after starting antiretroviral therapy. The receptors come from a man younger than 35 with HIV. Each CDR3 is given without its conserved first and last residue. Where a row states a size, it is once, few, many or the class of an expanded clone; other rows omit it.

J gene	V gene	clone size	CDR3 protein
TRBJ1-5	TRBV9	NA	ASSPPGSNQPQH
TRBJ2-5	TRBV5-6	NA	ASSFHPGTLED
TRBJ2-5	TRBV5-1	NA	ASSLTQETQY
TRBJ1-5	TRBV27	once	ASSLRGNGNQPQH
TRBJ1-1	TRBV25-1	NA	ASSDSGLGEAF
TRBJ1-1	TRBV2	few	ASSEGPRDTEAF
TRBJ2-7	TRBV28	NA	ASSSPAGSSFSYEQY
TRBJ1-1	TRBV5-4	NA	ASSREGGTEAF
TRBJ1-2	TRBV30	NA	ACSAGDHGYT
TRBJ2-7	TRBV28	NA	ASNLAGGLYEQY
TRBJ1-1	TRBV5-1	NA	ASSLDRLAGGTEAF
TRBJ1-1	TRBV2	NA	ASEGEMNTEAF
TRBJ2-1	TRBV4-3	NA	ASSQGEGTSGTLQF
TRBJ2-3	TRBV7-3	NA	ASSLIAGVDTQY
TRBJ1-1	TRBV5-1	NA	ASSWAGGAGRDYITPPTRSF
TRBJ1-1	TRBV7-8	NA	ASSWPGQKTNTEAF
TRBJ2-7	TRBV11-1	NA	ASSSSRAYEQY
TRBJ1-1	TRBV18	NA	ASSRADALNTEAF
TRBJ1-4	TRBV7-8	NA	ASSLLTVREKLF
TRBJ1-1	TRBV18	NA	ASSSPGRGSNTEAF
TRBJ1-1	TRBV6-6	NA	ASSHGTENTEAF
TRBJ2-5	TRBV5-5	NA	ASSWGETQY
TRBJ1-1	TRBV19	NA	ASSPGQGSTEAF
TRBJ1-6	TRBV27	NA	ASSLGTVDNSPLH
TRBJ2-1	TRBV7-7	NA	ASSLGTSGSGEQF
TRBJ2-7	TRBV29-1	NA	SVSHTQGAGEQY
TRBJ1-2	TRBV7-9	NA	ASSHLRDRAGKGYT
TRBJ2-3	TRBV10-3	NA	ASRDSSTDTQY
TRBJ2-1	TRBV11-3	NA	ASSPSSYNEQF
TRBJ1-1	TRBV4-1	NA	ASSQEFPRGGRRGWTEAF
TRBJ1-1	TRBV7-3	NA	ASSLSAGATEAF
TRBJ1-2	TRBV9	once	ASSVDPWTGANGYT
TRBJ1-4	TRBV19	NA	ASSRAGQNNRPEKLF
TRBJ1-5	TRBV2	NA	ASSDHSNQPQH
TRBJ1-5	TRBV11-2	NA	ASSLDAVRSNQPQH
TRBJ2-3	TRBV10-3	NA	AISVGSDTQY
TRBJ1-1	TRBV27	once	ASSLSKRGDTEAF
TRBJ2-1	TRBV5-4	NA	ASSLPGLAKF
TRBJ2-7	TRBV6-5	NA	ASSSQSSYEQY
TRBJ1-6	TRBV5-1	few	ASSISGTAGSPLH
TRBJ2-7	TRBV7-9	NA	ASSLAGTGNPHEQY
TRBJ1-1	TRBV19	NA	ASKFEGSRSTEAF
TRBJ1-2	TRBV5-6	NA	ASSLGDRASNYGYT
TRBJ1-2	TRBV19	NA	ASSFGKGGFYGYT
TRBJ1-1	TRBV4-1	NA	ASSQEGGEMNTEAF
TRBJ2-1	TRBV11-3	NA	ASSLQGSSYNEQF
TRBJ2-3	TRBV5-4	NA	ASSWKRERGTDTQY
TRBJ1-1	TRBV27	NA	ASSLSTWGTEAF
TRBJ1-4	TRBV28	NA	ASSLFGITNEKLF
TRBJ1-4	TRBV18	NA	ASSPQEGQGLNEKLF
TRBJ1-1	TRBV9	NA	ASSEGRNTEAF
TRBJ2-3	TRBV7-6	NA	ASSWLGTGLAGGTTDTQY
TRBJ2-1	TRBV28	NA	ASSFRGSGSYNEQF